This entry concerns a single T cell receptor (beta chain). No cognate antigen has been identified for it. Base-call qualities are not available, and no considerably larger clone is one nucleotide away. The junction shows trimming of 0 bases on V and 10 bases on J, plus 12 bases between the germline ends. Reading from cysteine to phenylalanine, the CDR3 counts 13 amino acids. CDR3 DNA is the only sequence kept; it has 39 bases, read in frame from the first base. CDR1 and CDR2, per the germline V gene, are SGDLS and YYNGEE. The source of the sample is a study of IL-17A CD8 T cells in psoriatic arthritis synovium. Looking at the study overall: The study was designed to define the phenotype, molecular profile and function of synovial IL-17A+CD8+ T cells in the pathogenesis of psoriatic arthritis. Study-wide conclusions, independent of this receptor: Although over 4% of the repertoire was occupied by some individual clones, most synovial CD8+ subsets remained polyclonal. Because no psoriatic arthritis synovial tissue samples were available, cells were taken from synovial fluid instead of synovial tissue. In a couple of patients, many Tc17 clones also appeared in the synovial Tc1 population, producing Morisita overlap indices above 0.8. Only a few patients were included in the TCR sequencing, a limited sample size that the authors acknowledged.

After DNA extraction (Qiagen), TCRbeta V-D-J rearrangements were amplified in a bias-controlled manner and then sequenced at high throughput (immunoSEQ; Adaptive Biotech). The paper's processing steps were these. The immunoSEQ Analyzer platform was used for sequence-level analysis of productive sequences. Clonality was calculated as 1 minus Pielou's evenness, with values from 0 (highly polyclonal) to 1 (monoclonal). How much repertoires overlapped between subsets was quantified with the Morisita index, which goes from 0 (no similarity) to 1 (complete similarity). Entries here come from immuneACCESS through TCRdb and include only in-frame sequences with V and J called. Some clones fail to appear in such tables; in the studies checked, an unresolved V gene covers under half of the shortfall, and the cause of the remainder is unknown. V and J calls and clone size come straight from that table; D and trimming were deduced from the DNA. For this sample the table gives about 2,200 clones, of which over 55% were detected only once. The ten largest account for around 10% of the sample.

Magnetically isolated CD3+ T cells were stimulated approximately 1.6 hours with PMA and ionomycin, then labeled by IL-17A and IFNgamma cytokine secretion assays. Synovial fluid effusions were drawn by aspiration from the actively inflamed joints of psoriatic arthritis patients. For each patient, synovial fluid served as the source from which three memory CD8+ T cell populations were isolated by sorting: Tc1 cells (IL-17A-IFNgamma+), Tc17 cells (IL-17A+) and the bulk memory fraction, allowing their TCR repertoires to be compared. The psoriatic arthritis patients fulfilled the Classification of Psoriatic Arthritis Study Group (CASPAR) criteria. Cells secreting cytokines were also stained with a viability dye and with anti-CD3, CD8, CD14 and CD4 antibodies, then sorted on a BD FACSAria. TCRbeta sequencing was performed on sorted synovial fluid CD8+ T cell subsets from a few patients with psoriatic arthritis. Synovial fluid mononuclear cells were isolated using Lymphoprep and were cryopreserved in liquid nitrogen prior to use. The medium used for cryopreservation was made up of around 48% fetal calf serum and around 10% dimethyl sulfoxide.

Sequenced material: IFN-gamma+ CD8+ T cells from synovial fluid. Explained via the paper, the cell subset or site label denotes: IL-17A-IFNgamma+ memory CD8+ (Tc1) cells. This sequence was found in a human donor with psoriatic arthritis. The sequence joins TRBV9 to TRBJ2-3; TRBD1 might be the D gene, on 6 matching bases. The CDR3 here reads CASSVVVEGAQYF. The DNA is TGTGCCAGCAGCGTAGTAGTAGAGGGGGCGCAGTATTTT.